This TCR beta chain stems from a study of beta chain features in type 1 diabetes. Study conclusions and caveats: Cells that show high TCR expression could be over-represented by cDNA sequencing. More deletions and fewer insertions at VDJ junctions were seen in type 1 diabetes patients. Type 1 diabetes patients showed a moderate but significant shortening of TCRB CDR3s in all four CD4+ subsets.

Expressed TCRB transcripts were sequenced, since all the RNA that had been isolated was reverse transcribed. Sequenced by immunoSEQ multiplex PCR; TCRdb stores in-frame clones only, minus some. The profile covers about 160,000 clones, with approximately 10% appearing a single time and around 0.48% taken by the ten largest. V lost 7 bases to trimming and J lost 5 bases, with 11 bases between them. Germline loops: CDR1 SGHVS, CDR2 FNYEAQ. The CDR3 runs 13 residues. As regards this clone: Its antigen is unknown.

This chain links TRBV7-6 with TRBJ2-2, with no clear D. This receptor was identified in a man under 40 with type 1 diabetes. The sequencing sample was made of central memory CD4+ T cells from blood. CDR3 loop: CASTLTVTGELFF. CDR3 DNA: TGTGCCAGCACTCTTACAGTAACCGGGGAGCTGTTTTTT.